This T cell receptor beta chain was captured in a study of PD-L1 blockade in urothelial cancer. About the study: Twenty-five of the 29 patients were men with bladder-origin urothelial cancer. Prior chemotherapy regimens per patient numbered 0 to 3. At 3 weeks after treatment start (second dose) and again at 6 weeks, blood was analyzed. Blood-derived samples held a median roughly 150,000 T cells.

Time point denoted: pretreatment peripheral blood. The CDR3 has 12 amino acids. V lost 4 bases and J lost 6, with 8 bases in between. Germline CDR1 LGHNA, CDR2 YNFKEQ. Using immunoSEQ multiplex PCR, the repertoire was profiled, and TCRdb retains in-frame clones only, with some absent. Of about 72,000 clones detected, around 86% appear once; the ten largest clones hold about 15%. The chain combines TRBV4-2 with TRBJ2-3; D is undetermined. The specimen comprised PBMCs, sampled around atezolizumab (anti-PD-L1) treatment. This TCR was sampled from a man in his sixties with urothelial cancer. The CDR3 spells CASSPQLDTQYF. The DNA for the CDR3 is TGTGCCAGCAGCCCACAGTTGGATACGCAGTATTTT.